The next 7 T cell receptor beta chains were all read from a single sample in a study of cytomegalovirus exposure and HLA in healthy donors. The PCR ran on 60 Vbeta and 13 Jbeta primers. Sequencing was performed with immunoSEQ multiplex PCR; in TCRdb, only in-frame clones are kept and a portion is missing. The sample contains around 150,000 clones, 75% to 80% of which appear only once. The sample comprised PBMCs. These receptors were collected from a woman aged 45-60 years in good health and CMV-seropositive.

There are a few counts of this clone. The rearrangement links TRBV5-1 to TRBJ2-5; 11 bases map to TRBD2. The V gene's germline CDR1 is SGHRS and CDR2 YFSETQ. Unmatched junction bases numbered 6, after V lost 0 bases and J lost 2 bases. The CDR3 covers 17 residues. The CDR3 nucleotides read TGCGCCAGCAGCTTGGCTATAGCGGGGGGGCCACAAGAGACCCAGTACTTC. This encodes CASSLAIAGGPQETQYF.

The rearrangement joins TRBV7-8 to TRBJ2-5, with TRBD2 matching 14 bases. V dropped 6 bases and J dropped 3; count of bases not matched to a gene: 6. The CDR3 extends over 16 amino acids. Germline V gene lookup returns CDR1 SGHVS and CDR2 FQNEAQ. The CDR3 DNA sequence: TGTGCCAGCAGGGACACGGGACTAGCGGGGGAAGAGACCCAGTACTTC. This codes for CASRDTGLAGEETQYF.

The chain combines TRBV11-2 with TRBJ2-1; D perhaps matches TRBD2 (6 bases). Germline V gives CDR1 SGHAT, CDR2 FQNNGV. The CDR3 is made up of 15 amino acids. Trimming left V 5 bases short and J 9 bases short, with 20 bases between. The CDR3 coding sequence is TGTGCCAGCAGCCCGCGGGCGAGACTAGTTGGTGAGCAGTTCTTC. It encodes CASSPRARLVGEQFF.

The V and J genes are TRBV5-1 and TRBJ2-7, with 7 bases fitting TRBD2. The CDR3 is 15 residues long. The germline V gene has CDR1 SGHRS and CDR2 YFSETQ. The V segment lost 0 bases and the J segment 0 bases; nucleotides outside the gene matches: 3. Here the CDR3 DNA reads TGCGCCAGCAGCTTGGTGATAGCGGGCTCCTACGAGCAGTACTTC. Encoded protein: CASSLVIAGSYEQYF.

In its sample, this clone was seen a few times. The rearrangement uses TRBV5-1 and TRBJ1-2; possibly TRBD1 for D (6 bases). The CDR3 is 14 amino acids. CDR1 is SGHRS, CDR2 YFSETQ, per germline. V was shortened by 1 base and J by 2 bases, with 9 bases between the two germline ends. The CDR3 DNA is TGCGCCAGCAGCTTGACACAGGGAAACTATGGCTACACCTTC. Translated: CASSLTQGNYGYTF.

The V and J genes are TRBV5-1 and TRBJ1-4; 7 nucleotides match TRBD1. Germline CDR1 reads SGHRS; CDR2 reads YFSETQ. V trimming: 0 bases; J trimming: 2 bases; junction bases outside the gene matches: 1. This CDR3 has 15 amino acids. CDR3 nucleotides: TGCGCCAGCAGCTTGGGAGGGGGCACTAATGAAAAACTGTTTTTT. It encodes CASSLGGGTNEKLFF.

The table lists this clone with a few counts. The chain couples TRBV4-1 to TRBJ2-3; 8 nucleotides align to TRBD1. The CDR3 consists of 16 residues. Germline V gives CDR1 MGHRA, CDR2 YSYEKL. After removal of 3 bases from V and 6 bases from J, the junction contained 11 bases not matched to a gene. CDR3 region: CASSQLFQGAGDTQYF. The DNA for the CDR3 is TGCGCCAGCAGCCAGCTATTCCAGGGGGCAGGGGATACGCAGTATTTT.